This T cell receptor (beta chain) was sequenced in a study of blood T cell repertoires in COVID-19. Study as a whole: Whether acute or convalescent, the COVID-19 samples came from the United States, Italy and Spain.

Only in-frame clones appear in the TCRdb table, and some are missing; sequencing was by immunoSEQ multiplex PCR. The table records about 57,000 clones, 80% to 90% of them present only once. This clone was recorded once. V dropped 3 bases and J dropped 0 bases, with 9 bases sitting between them. The germline V gene has CDR1 KGHSH and CDR2 LQKENI. CDR3 length: 15 amino acids. The sequence was collected from a human donor in a cohort sampled during active COVID-19. The rearrangement links TRBV18 to TRBJ1-3, with a possible D match to TRBD1 (6 bases). The sample taken for sequencing was peripheral blood. CDR3 sequence: CASSPGHLSGNTIYF. CDR3 nucleotides: TGTGCCAGCTCACCGGGACACCTCTCTGGAAACACCATATATTTT.